The text below deals with one T cell receptor (beta chain). This entry belongs to a study of blood T cell repertoires in COVID-19. Turning to the study itself: T cells, B-cell-depleted T cells, or PBMCs supplied cDNA or gDNA.

In the original analysis: How many nucleated cells were present was estimated from reference gene primer amplification. The method was immunoSEQ multiplex PCR; TCRdb's version includes in-frame clones alone and lacks a portion of them. V and J calls plus clone size are reproduced from that table; the DNA served to infer D and trimming. The table lists more than 80,000 clones, roughly 82% of them singletons. This CDR3 is built from 15 residues. V lost 2 bases, J lost 7 bases, and 6 bases stayed unmatched. Germline loops: CDR1 SGHTA, CDR2 FQGNSA. The chain links TRBV7-2 to TRBJ1-1; 11 bases map to TRBD1. Sequencing used peripheral blood. The origin of this receptor is a woman of 80 years or more with active or convalescent COVID-19. The CDR3: CASSLWTGGEGEAFF. CDR3 DNA: TGTGCCAGCAGCTTATGGACAGGGGGCGAAGGTGAAGCTTTCTTT.